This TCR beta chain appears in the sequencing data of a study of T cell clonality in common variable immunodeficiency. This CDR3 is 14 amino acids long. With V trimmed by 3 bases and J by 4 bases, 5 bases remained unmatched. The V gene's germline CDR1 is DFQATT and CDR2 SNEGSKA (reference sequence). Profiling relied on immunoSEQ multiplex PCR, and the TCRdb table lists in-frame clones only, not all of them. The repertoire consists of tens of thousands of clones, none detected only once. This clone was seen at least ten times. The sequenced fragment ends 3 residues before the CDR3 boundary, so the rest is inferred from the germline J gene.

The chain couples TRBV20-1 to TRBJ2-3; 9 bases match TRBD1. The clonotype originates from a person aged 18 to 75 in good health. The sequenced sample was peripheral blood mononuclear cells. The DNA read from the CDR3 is TGCAGTGCTAGGCCGGGACAGGGCCCAGATACG. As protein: CSARPGQGPDT. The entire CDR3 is CSARPGQGPDTQYF.